The 17 T cell receptor beta chains presented below share a single source sample, sequenced in a study of blood T cell repertoires in COVID-19. Libraries were prepared by immunoSEQ multiplex PCR; TCRdb keeps only in-frame clonotypes and omits some of them. The data hold some 430,000 clones, with 90% observed a single time. The material sequenced was PBMCs or T cells enriched from blood (not recorded which). The receptors were gathered from a man aged 18 to 29 who had recovered from COVID-19.

V usage is TRBV9 and J usage is TRBJ2-3; D not resolved. Germline loops: CDR1 SGDLS, CDR2 YYNGEE. CDR3 size: 14 residues. Trimming shortened V by 2 bases and J by 1 base, and 8 bases separated the two germline ends. Written as DNA, the CDR3 is TGTGCCAGCAGCGTGAATGGAGGCACAGATACGCAGTATTTT. This encodes CASSVNGGTDTQYF.

The chain has TRBV27 and TRBJ2-1; weak D call: TRBD1 (6 bases). The CDR3 loop spans 14 amino acids. Germline V gene lookup returns CDR1 MNHEY and CDR2 SMNVEV (reference sequence). Trimming shortened V by 5 bases and J by 3 bases, and 11 bases separated the two germline ends. CDR3 in DNA: TGTGCCAGCAGTGCCCGGGACAACTACAATGAGCAGTTCTTC. Its protein product is CASSARDNYNEQFF.

This clone was recorded only once. The chain recombines TRBV6-5 with TRBJ2-1; TRBD1 is a possible D gene (6 bases). Trimming took 0 bases from V and 1 from J, leaving 7 bases between them. The germline gives CDR1 MNHEY, CDR2 SVGAGI. This CDR3 is built from 15 residues. Here the CDR3 DNA reads TGTGCCAGCAGTTACTCAGGGACATCCTACAATGAGCAGTTCTTC. Its protein is CASSYSGTSYNEQFF.

In DNA form, the CDR3 reads TGTGCCAGCAAGGGCCCAGTGAGCGGTTCTGGCACAGATACGCAGTATTTT. Encoded protein: CASKGPVSGSGTDTQYF. The chain joins TRBV2 to TRBJ2-3; perhaps TRBD2 as D (5 bases). Looked up from germline, CDR1 is SNHLY and CDR2 is FYNNEI. This CDR3 contains 17 residues. V was cut by 7 bases and J by 1 base, with 21 bases left in between.

A single count supports this clone. V gene TRBV4-1 combines with J gene TRBJ2-7, with unresolved D. Germline values: CDR1 MGHRA, CDR2 YSYEKL. V lost 0 bases and J 3 bases, leaving 6 bases between the germline ends. This CDR3 contains 13 residues. CDR3 sequence: CASSQDNYYEQYF. CDR3 DNA sequence: TGCGCCAGCAGCCAAGATAACTACTACGAGCAGTACTTC.

This sequence joins TRBV6-5 and TRBJ1-1; D possibly corresponds to TRBD1 (6 bases). The CDR3 is 13 residues long. The germline V and J ends were trimmed by 6 bases and 7 bases, with 15 bases remaining between them. In germline, CDR1 is MNHEY, CDR2 SVGAGI. The CDR3 sequence: CASRSPGTYEAFF. Written as DNA, the CDR3 is TGTGCCAGCAGAAGTCCCGGGACATATGAAGCTTTCTTT.

The chain carries TRBV18 and TRBJ2-7; D is perhaps TRBD1 (5 bases). CDR3 length: 13 amino acids. V lost 3 bases, J lost 4 bases, and 10 bases lay in between. CDR1 and CDR2 from the germline V gene are KGHSH and LQKENI. CDR3: CASSPDSLYEQYF. The CDR3 DNA reads as TGTGCCAGCTCACCCGACAGCCTTTACGAGCAGTACTTC.

The chain uses TRBV19 and TRBJ1-3; D is undetermined. Deletions cut 3 bases from V and 0 bases from J, with 6 bases between. Germline CDR1 LNHDA, CDR2 SQIVND (reference sequence). This CDR3 region has 14 residues. The CDR3 sequence: CASSMAISGNTIYF. CDR3 bases: TGTGCCAGTAGTATGGCCATCTCTGGAAACACCATATATTTT.

This clone was observed a few times. Other DNA sequences within the sample encode an identical CDR3. CDR3 sequence reads: CASSLRGNYGYTF. DNA for the CDR3: TGTGCCAGCAGTTTAAGGGGGAACTATGGCTACACCTTC. The V call is TRBV27, the J call TRBJ1-2; D may be TRBD1 (6 bases). V was shortened by 2 bases and J by 2 bases, with 6 bases between the two germline ends. The CDR3 covers 13 residues. Germline CDR1 MNHEY, CDR2 SMNVEV (reference sequence).

The chain recombines TRBV3-1 (or the pseudogene TRBV3-2) with TRBJ1-2; weak D call: TRBD1 (6 bases). Germline lookup yields CDR1 LGHDT and CDR2 YNNKEL (reference sequence). The CDR3 length is 15 residues. Trimming removed 0 bases at V and 4 bases at J, with 12 bases between. The CDR3 nucleotides are TGTGCCAGCAGCCAAGATCCCAGGGGCGTCTATGGCTACACCTTC. Amino acids: CASSQDPRGVYGYTF.

This clone was detected once. The chain couples TRBV7-3 to TRBJ1-1, with D maybe TRBD1 (6 bases). From germline, CDR1 is SGHTA and CDR2 FQGTGA. Trimming left V 5 bases short and J 5 bases short, with 12 bases between. This CDR3 is 13 amino acids long. CDR3 region: CASSPGQITEAFF. The CDR3 coding sequence is TGTGCCAGCAGCCCAGGACAGATTACTGAAGCTTTCTTT.

The chain carries TRBV5-1 and TRBJ2-3; a possible D gene is TRBD1 (5 bases). Trimming took 6 bases from V and 2 from J, leaving 13 bases between them. Germline V gene lookup returns CDR1 SGHRS and CDR2 YFSETQ. The CDR3 has 14 residues. The CDR3 protein is CASMGLAYTDTQYF. In DNA form, the CDR3 reads TGCGCCAGCATGGGGCTGGCTTACACAGATACGCAGTATTTT.

V usage is TRBV28 and J usage is TRBJ1-5, with D possibly being TRBD1 (6 bases). The germline V gene encodes CDR1 MDHEN and CDR2 SYDVKM. The CDR3 spans 12 residues. V lost 3 bases to trimming and J lost 12 bases, with 12 bases between them. The CDR3 spells CASSLTGSLQHF. The DNA for the CDR3 is TGTGCCAGCAGTTTGACAGGTTCACTCCAGCATTTT.

DNA of the CDR3: TGTGCCAGCAGTTTAGGAGGGTTCGCCTATGGCTACACCTTC. Protein: CASSLGGFAYGYTF. The rearrangement uses TRBV27 and TRBJ1-2, with D hard to call. Trimming pared 2 bases from V and 4 bases from J, leaving 11 bases between. The CDR3 runs to 14 residues. CDR1 and CDR2 (germline): MNHEY, SMNVEV (reference sequence).

The rearrangement joins TRBV28 to TRBJ1-5, with D possibly TRBD1 on 5 matching bases. V gave up 3 bases and J gave up 0 bases, with 15 bases separating them. The CDR3 is 17 amino acids. Germline-derived CDR1 and CDR2 are MDHEN and SYDVKM. The CDR3 is CASSFKTARHSNQPQHF. CDR3 bases: TGTGCCAGCAGTTTTAAGACAGCCAGGCATAGCAATCAGCCCCAGCATTTT.

V usage is TRBV6-5 and J usage is TRBJ1-1, with 9 bases fitting TRBD1. The CDR3 runs 15 residues. CDR1 MNHEY and CDR2 SVGAGI come from the germline V gene. The trim removed 6 bases at V and 3 bases at J, leaving 8 bases unmatched. CDR3: CASSRTDRGDTEAFF. In DNA form, the CDR3 reads TGTGCCAGCAGCCGGACGGACAGGGGCGACACTGAAGCTTTCTTT.

The CDR3 bases are TGCGCCAGCAGCCAAGATTCAGGGCCTAATGGCTACACCTTC. This gives the protein CASSQDSGPNGYTF. The chain carries TRBV4-1 and TRBJ1-2, with a possible D match to TRBD1 (5 bases). This CDR3 spans 14 amino acids. V lost 0 bases to trimming and J lost 6 bases, with 11 bases between them. Germline CDR1 is MGHRA and CDR2 is YSYEKL.